This T cell receptor (beta chain) was sequenced during a study of memory CD4+ T cells and cytomegalovirus serostatus. Study-level results: 67 of 164 known CMV-associated TCRbeta sequences appeared in CD4+ memory.

Comment on this clone: Its antigen remains unidentified.

Generated by immunoSEQ multiplex PCR, the TCRdb table keeps only in-frame clones and is missing some. The profile covers tens of thousands of clones, with more than 75% appearing a single time and roughly 0.4% taken by the ten largest. Germline-derived CDR1 and CDR2 are SGHNT and YENEEA. The trim removed 1 base at V and 8 bases at J, leaving 5 bases unmatched. This CDR3 spans 15 amino acids. The sort gate was single viable CD3+CD4+CD8-CD45RO+ cells for memory CD4+ T cells. The sample consisted of memory CD4+ T cells from blood. The sequence was collected from an adult in good health and CMV-seronegative. The chain combines TRBV11-3 with TRBJ2-1, with 10 bases matching TRBD1. In DNA form, the CDR3 reads TGTGCCAGCAGCTTAGGACTTGGGACAGGGGATGAGCAGTTCTTC. This translates into CASSLGLGTGDEQFF.